This T cell receptor (beta chain) was recorded in a study of OX40 agonist ivuxolimab in advanced cancers. Study-wide context: Patients were dosed with the agonistic anti-OX40 (CD134) antibody ivuxolimab.

The V gene lost 6 bases and the J gene lost 0 bases, with 11 bases spanning the gap. CDR1 is MNHNS, CDR2 SASEGT, per germline. This CDR3 contains 14 residues. Produced via immunoSEQ multiplex PCR; TCRdb's table is partial and in-frame only. The data contain around 54,000 clones, less than 95% of them seen just once; the ten biggest clones take up 7.5% to 9.5%. The rearrangement uses TRBV6-1 and TRBJ1-1, with D uncertain. The TCR was taken from an adult with an advanced solid tumor such as melanoma, head and neck, liver or kidney cancer. This specimen consisted of CD4+ or CD8+ T cells sorted from blood, obtained in a trial of the OX40 agonist ivuxolimab. CDR3 region: CASSLTRMNTEAFF. The CDR3 DNA reads TGTGCCAGCAGCTTGACAAGAATGAACACTGAAGCTTTCTTT.